This is a list of T cell receptor beta chains from one sample in a study of spatial heterogeneity in lung cancer. TCRdb called the 5' RACE reads again in MiXCR, with one record for every CDR3 protein. Found here are around 19,000 distinct CDR3 sequences, approximately 15% of them singletons; the top ten hold about 30%. The sample in question was lung tumor tissue, obtained at surgery. The receptors come from a female donor with early-stage non-small cell lung cancer. Each CDR3 is given with its conserved first and last residue. A D gene is named only where the DNA matches it firmly. A clone size is listed for some rows: how often the clone was seen (once, few, many), or a class if it is expanded.

j_gene: TRBJ2-5
abundance: NA
v_gene: TRBV6-5
d_gene: NA
CDR3nt: TGTGCCAGCAGTTACCTCCAGACCCAGTACTTC
CDR3aa: CASSYLQTQYF

j_gene: TRBJ2-2
abundance: NA
v_gene: TRBV24-1
d_gene: NA
CDR3nt: TGTGCCACCAGTGATTTAGGGCAGGGGAACACCGGGGAGCTGTTTTTT
CDR3aa: CATSDLGQGNTGELFF

j_gene: TRBJ2-6
abundance: NA
v_gene: TRBV7-3
d_gene: NA
CDR3nt: TGTGCCAGCAGCCCTTTCGGGGGGCCTGGGGCCAACGTCCTGACTTTC
CDR3aa: CASSPFGGPGANVLTF

j_gene: TRBJ2-7
abundance: many
v_gene: TRBV13
d_gene: NA
CDR3nt: TGTGCCAGCAGCCGCATGGAGGCAGGGTGGCCCTACGAGCAGTACTTC
CDR3aa: CASSRMEAGWPYEQYF

j_gene: TRBJ2-1
abundance: NA
v_gene: TRBV6-5
d_gene: NA
CDR3nt: TGTGCCAGCAGTTACTCGGGGGCAAGCTCCTACAATGAGCAGTTCTTC
CDR3aa: CASSYSGASSYNEQFF

j_gene: TRBJ2-1
abundance: many
v_gene: TRBV20-1
d_gene: TRBD2
CDR3nt: TGCAGTGCTAGAGCTCGGGGGGGTGAGCAGTTCTTC
CDR3aa: CSARARGGEQFF

j_gene: TRBJ2-7
abundance: many
v_gene: TRBV29-1
d_gene: NA
CDR3nt: TGCAGCGTCGGGGACTCGCTTCTAAGCTACGAGCAGTACTTC
CDR3aa: CSVGDSLLSYEQYF

j_gene: TRBJ2-1
abundance: NA
v_gene: TRBV29-1
d_gene: TRBD1
CDR3nt: TGCAGCACGGGACAGTACAATGAGCAGTTCTTC
CDR3aa: CSTGQYNEQFF

j_gene: TRBJ2-5
abundance: many
v_gene: TRBV7-6
d_gene: TRBD2
CDR3nt: TGTGCCAGCAGCTTACTAGCGGAAGAACAAGAGACCCAGTACTTC
CDR3aa: CASSLLAEEQETQYF

j_gene: TRBJ2-1
abundance: many
v_gene: TRBV12-3/TRBV12-4
d_gene: TRBD2
CDR3nt: TGTGCCAGCAGCCGAGGACTAGCGGGTGTTACCTACAATGAGCAGTTCTTC
CDR3aa: CASSRGLAGVTYNEQFF